This T cell receptor beta chain was sequenced for a study of blood T cell repertoires in COVID-19. Whole-study context: From the United States, Italy and Spain came samples of acute and convalescent COVID-19. PBMCs, B-cell-depleted T cells, or T cells provided the cDNA or gDNA that made up the material.

V dropped 2 bases and J dropped 6 bases, with 10 bases sitting between them. Per the germline V gene, CDR1 is LNHDA and CDR2 is SQIVND (reference sequence). The CDR3 totals 13 residues. Per the original methods: Researchers report that nucleated cell counts were estimated from reference gene primer amplification. Assay: immunoSEQ multiplex PCR; the TCRdb copy retains only in-frame clones and omits some. V and J calls and clone size are as listed in that table; D and trimming were resolved from the DNA. The table shows about 160,000 clones, with around 85% occurring only once. This clonotype was obtained from a human donor with acute or convalescent COVID-19. The donor label of this sample is uncertain. Source material: peripheral blood. The rearrangement links TRBV19 to TRBJ1-2, with a possible D match to TRBD1 (6 bases). As DNA, the CDR3 is TGTGCCAGTAGTATAAACAGGGTCCATGGCTACACCTTC. This encodes CASSINRVHGYTF.